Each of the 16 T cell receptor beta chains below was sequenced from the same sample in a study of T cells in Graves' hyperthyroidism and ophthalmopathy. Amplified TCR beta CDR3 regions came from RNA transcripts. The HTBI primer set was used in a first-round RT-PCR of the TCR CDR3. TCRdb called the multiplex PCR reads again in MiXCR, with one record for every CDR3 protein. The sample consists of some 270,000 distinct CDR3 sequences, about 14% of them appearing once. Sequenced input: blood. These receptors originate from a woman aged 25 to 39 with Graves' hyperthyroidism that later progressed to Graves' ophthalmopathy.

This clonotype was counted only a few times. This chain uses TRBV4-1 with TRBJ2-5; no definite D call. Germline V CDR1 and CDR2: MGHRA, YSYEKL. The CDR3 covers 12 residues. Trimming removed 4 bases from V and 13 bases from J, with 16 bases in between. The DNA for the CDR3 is TGCGCCAGCAGCCCGGCCCGAGGAAGCCGGTACTTC. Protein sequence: CASSPARGSRYF.

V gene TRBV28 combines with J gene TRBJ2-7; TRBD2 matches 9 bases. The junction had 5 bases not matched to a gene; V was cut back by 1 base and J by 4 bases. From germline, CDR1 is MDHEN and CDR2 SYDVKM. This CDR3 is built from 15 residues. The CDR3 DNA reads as TGTGCCAGCAGTTTATATGGGACTAGCAGATACGAGCAGTACTTC. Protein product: CASSLYGTSRYEQYF.

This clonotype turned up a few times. The CDR3 sequence is CASRQGGPGELFF. The CDR3 DNA reads TGTGCCAGCAGACAGGGTGGCCCCGGGGAGCTGTTTTTT. The chain links TRBV6-1 to TRBJ2-2; D is possibly TRBD1 (6 bases). Germline V gene lookup returns CDR1 MNHNS and CDR2 SASEGT. V was trimmed by 6 bases and J by 6 bases, leaving 11 bases between them. The length of the CDR3 is 13 residues.

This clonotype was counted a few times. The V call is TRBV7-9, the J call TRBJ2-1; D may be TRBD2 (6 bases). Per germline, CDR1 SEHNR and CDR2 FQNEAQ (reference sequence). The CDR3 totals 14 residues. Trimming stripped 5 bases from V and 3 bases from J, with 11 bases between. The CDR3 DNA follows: TGTGCCAGCAGCCCGCGACTAGACTACAATGAGCAGTTCTTC. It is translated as CASSPRLDYNEQFF. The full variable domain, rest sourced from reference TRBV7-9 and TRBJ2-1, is DTGVSQNPRHKITKRGQNVTFRCDPISEHNRLYWYRQTLGQGPEFLTYFQNEAQLEKSRLLSDRFSAERPKGSFSTLEIQRTEQGDSAMYLCASSPRLDYNEQFFGPGTRLTVL.

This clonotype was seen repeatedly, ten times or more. The CDR3, as DNA: TGTGCCAGCAGCGCTCAGTTCATGAACACTGAAGCTTTCTTT. Encoded protein: CASSAQFMNTEAFF. This sequence joins TRBV7-2 and TRBJ1-1; D gene unclear. This CDR3 region has 14 residues. Germline CDR1 and CDR2: SGHTA and FQGNSA. V was shortened by 5 bases and J by 0 bases, with 10 bases between the two germline ends.

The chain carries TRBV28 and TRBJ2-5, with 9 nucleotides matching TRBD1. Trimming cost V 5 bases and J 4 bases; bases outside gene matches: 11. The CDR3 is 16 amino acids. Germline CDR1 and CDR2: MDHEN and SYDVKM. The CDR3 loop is CASSTPGQGEVETQYF. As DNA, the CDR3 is TGTGCCAGCAGTACGCCGGGACAGGGAGAGGTAGAGACCCAGTACTTC.

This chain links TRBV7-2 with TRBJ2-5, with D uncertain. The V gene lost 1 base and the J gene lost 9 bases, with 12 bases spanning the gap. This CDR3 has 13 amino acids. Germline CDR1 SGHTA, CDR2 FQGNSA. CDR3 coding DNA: TGTGCCAGCAGCTTAGACATCGAGGTGCCCCAGTACTTC. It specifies CASSLDIEVPQYF. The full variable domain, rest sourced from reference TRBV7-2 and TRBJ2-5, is GAGVSQSPSNKVTEKGKDVELRCDPISGHTALYWYRQSLGQGLEFLIYFQGNSAPDKSGLPSDRFSAERTGGSVSTLTIQRTQQEDSAVYLCASSLDIEVPQYFGPGTRLLVL.

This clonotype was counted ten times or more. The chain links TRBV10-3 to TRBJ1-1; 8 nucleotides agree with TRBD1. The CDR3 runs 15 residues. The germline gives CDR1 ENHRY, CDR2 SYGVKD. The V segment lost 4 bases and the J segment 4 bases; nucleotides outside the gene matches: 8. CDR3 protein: CAISALDREGTEAFF. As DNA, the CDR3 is TGTGCCATCAGTGCCCTGGACAGGGAGGGCACTGAAGCTTTCTTT.

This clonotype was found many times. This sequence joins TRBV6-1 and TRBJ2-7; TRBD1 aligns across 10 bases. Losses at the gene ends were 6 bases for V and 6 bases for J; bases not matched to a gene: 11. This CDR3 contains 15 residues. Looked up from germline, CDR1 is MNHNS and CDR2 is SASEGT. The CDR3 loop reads CASRTDGTGESEQYF. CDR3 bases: TGTGCCAGCAGAACCGACGGGACAGGGGAATCCGAGCAGTACTTC.

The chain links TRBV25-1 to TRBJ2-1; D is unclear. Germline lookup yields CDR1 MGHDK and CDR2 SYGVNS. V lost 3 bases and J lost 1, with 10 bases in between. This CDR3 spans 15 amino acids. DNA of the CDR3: TGTGCCAGCAGTGATGACATGGGGTCCTACAATGAGCAGTTCTTC. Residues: CASSDDMGSYNEQFF.

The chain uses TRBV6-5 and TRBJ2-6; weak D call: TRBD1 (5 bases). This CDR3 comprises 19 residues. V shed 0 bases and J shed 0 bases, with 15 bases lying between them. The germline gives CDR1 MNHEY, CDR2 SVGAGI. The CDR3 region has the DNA TGTGCCAGCAGTTACTCGGTAGGGGTCTCATCCTCTGGGGCCAACGTCCTGACTTTC. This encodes CASSYSVGVSSSGANVLTF.

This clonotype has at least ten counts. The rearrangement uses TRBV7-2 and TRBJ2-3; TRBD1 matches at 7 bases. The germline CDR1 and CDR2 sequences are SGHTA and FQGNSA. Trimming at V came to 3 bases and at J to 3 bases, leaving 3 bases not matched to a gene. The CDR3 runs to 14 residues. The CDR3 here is CASSFGTVTDTQYF. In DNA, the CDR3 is TGTGCCAGCAGCTTCGGGACAGTAACAGATACGCAGTATTTT.

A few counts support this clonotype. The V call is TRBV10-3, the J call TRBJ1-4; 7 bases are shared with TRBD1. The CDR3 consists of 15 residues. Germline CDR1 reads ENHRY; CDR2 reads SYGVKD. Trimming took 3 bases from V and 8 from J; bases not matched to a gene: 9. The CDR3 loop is CAISDPGTEGEKLFF. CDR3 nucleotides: TGTGCCATCAGTGACCCCGGGACAGAGGGAGAAAAACTGTTTTTT.

This chain's CDR3 is CSASLTGGKEDTQYF. DNA of the CDR3: TGCAGTGCATCCCTGACGGGGGGGAAGGAAGATACGCAGTATTTT. This chain uses TRBV20-1 with TRBJ2-3; 8 bases align to TRBD2. CDR1 is DFQATT, CDR2 SNEGSKA, per germline (reference sequence). J gave up 5 bases and V 6 bases, and 13 bases lay outside the gene matches. The CDR3 is made up of 15 amino acids.

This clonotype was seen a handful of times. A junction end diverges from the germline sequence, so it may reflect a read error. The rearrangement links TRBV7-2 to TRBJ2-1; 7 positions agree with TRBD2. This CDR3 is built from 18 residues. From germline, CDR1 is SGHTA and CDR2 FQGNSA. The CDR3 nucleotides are TGCGCCAGCAGCCAAACCCGCTCCCCAGCGGGGCCCTTCAATGAGCAGTTCTTC. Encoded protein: CASSQTRSPAGPFNEQFF. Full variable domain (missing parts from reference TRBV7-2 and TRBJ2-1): GAGVSQSPSNKVTEKGKDVELRCDPISGHTALYWYRQSLGQGLEFLIYFQGNSAPDKSGLPSDRFSAERTGGSVSTLTIQRTQQEDSAVYLCASSQTRSPAGPFNEQFFGPGTRLTVL.

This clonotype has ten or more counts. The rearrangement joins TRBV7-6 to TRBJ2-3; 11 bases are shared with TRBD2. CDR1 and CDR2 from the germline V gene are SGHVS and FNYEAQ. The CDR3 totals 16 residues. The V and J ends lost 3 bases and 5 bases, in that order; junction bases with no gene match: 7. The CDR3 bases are TGTGCCAGCAGCTTTACCGAACTAGCGGGAGAAGATACGCAGTATTTT. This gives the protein CASSFTELAGEDTQYF.